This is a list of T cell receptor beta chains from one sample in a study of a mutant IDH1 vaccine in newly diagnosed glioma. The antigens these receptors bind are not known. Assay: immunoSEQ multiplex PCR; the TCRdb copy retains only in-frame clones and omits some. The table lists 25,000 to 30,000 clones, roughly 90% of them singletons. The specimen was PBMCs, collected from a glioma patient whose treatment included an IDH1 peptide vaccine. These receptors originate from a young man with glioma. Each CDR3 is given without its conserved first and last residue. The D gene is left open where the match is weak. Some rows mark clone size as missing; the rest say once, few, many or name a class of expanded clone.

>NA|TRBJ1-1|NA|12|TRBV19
ASSIHGGSAEAF
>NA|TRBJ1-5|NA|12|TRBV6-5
ASSLRRDNQPQH
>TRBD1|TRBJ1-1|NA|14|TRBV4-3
ASSQQRDRLNTEAF
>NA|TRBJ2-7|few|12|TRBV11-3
ASSPVTESYEQY
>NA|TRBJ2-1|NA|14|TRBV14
ASSQLSLSSYNEQF
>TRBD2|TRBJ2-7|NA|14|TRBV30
AWSVVGLAVFYEQY
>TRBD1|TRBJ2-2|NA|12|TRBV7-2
AQGGQGTNGELF
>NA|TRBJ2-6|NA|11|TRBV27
ASSFPGANVLT
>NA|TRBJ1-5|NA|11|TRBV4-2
ASSQELDQPQH
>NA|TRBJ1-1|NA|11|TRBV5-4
ASSGASNTEAF
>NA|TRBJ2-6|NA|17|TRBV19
ASSIPLREDSTGANVLT
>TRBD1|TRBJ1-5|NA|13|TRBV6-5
ASSPWAQGDQPQH
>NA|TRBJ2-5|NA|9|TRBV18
ASSPQETQY
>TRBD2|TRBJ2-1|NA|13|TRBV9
ASSVDGRVLNEQF
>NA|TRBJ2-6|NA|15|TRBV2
ASSGIAVGSGANVLT
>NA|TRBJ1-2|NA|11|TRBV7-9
ASTLAGDYGYT
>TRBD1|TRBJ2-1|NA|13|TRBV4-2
ASSQGQGGYNEQF
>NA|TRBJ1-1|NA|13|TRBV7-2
ASSRGPAGGTEAF
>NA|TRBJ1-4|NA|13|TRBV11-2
ASRFSGTTNEKLF
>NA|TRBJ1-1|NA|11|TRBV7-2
ASTIGGGTEAF
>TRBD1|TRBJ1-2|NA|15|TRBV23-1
AAPASTGGQTTYGYT
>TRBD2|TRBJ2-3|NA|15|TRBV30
AWSPSRTSGSTDTQY
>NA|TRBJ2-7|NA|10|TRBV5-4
ASSKDREEQY
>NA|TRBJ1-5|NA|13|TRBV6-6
ASTARGTIDQPQH
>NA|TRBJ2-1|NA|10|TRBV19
ASSIGGSEQF
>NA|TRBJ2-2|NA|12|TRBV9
ASSVEGVTGELF
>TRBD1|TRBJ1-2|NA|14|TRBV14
ASSLRSGTANYGYT
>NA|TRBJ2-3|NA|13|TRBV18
ASSPSTRPTDTQY
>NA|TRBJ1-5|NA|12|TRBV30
AWSPKGGGQPQH
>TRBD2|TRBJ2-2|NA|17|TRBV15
ATSRAGTSGSRDTGELF
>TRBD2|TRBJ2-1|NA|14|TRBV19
ASRSGTSLSYNEQF
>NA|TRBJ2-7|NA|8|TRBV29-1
SVGVNEQY
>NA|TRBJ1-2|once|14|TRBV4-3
ASSQDRAGPNYGYT
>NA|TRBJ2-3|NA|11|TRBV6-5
ASSYGGSDTQY
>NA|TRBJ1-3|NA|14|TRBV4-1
ASSQVWGLTGNTIY
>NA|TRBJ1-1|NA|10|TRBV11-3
ASSPPGAEAF
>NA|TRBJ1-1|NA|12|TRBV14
ASSPMGGKPEAF
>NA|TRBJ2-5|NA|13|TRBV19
ASSRTGAVPGTQY
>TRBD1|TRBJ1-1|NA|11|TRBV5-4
ASSLTGGTEAF
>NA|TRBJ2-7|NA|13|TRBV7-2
ASSPEEGWRYEQY
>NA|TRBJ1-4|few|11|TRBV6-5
ASSLQEREKLF
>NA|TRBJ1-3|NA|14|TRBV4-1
ASSRRSDSSGNTIY
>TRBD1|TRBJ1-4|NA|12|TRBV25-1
ASSGNRGFEKLF
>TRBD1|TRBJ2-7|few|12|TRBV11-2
ASSLAPGGYEQY
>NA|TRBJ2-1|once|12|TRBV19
ASSMASSYNEQF
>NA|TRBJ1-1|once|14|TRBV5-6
ASSLIKGGLNTEAF
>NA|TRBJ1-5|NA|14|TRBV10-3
AISPQGGDSNQPQH
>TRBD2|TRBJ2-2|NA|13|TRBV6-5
ASSYTSANTGELF
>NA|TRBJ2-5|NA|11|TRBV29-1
SVYGVSQETQY
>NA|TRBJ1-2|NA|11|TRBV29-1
SVTGGGSYGYT
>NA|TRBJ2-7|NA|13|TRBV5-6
ASSPRMRGTYEQY
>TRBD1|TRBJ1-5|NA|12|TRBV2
ASSMGQGRSAQH
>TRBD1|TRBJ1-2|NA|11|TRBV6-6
ASSRQGNYGYT